Below are 24 T cell receptor beta chains sequenced from a single sample in a study of cytomegalovirus exposure and HLA in healthy donors (dated by TCRdb to about 2017). The library was obtained by the immunoSEQ multiplex PCR assay. A mixture of 60 forward primers for TCR Vbeta segments and 13 reverse primers for TCR Jbeta segments was used in the multiplex PCR. TCRdb mirrors the immuneACCESS table, restricted to in-frame sequences. Some clones are absent from its copies; in checked studies, under half trace to an unresolved V gene, and the reason for the others is unknown. Counted in this sample were approximately 190,000 clones; more than 75% of them appeared once. Jointly, the top ten make up roughly 3.1% of the sample. Material for sequencing was PBMCs. Receptor source: a middle-aged man in good health and CMV-seropositive.

The V gene is TRBV7-7, the J gene TRBJ2-1; D gene uncertain. The germline gives CDR1 SSHAT, CDR2 FNYEAQ (reference sequence). V gave up 2 bases and J gave up 8 bases, with 13 bases separating them. This CDR3 has 14 amino acids. The CDR3 is CASSLPGRQYEQFF. The CDR3 nucleotides read TGTGCCAGCAGCTTACCGGGTAGGCAGTATGAGCAGTTCTTC.

This clone came up a few times. This chain joins TRBV29-1 and TRBJ1-2, with unresolved D. This CDR3 has 11 residues. CDR1 and CDR2 from the germline V gene are SQVTM and ANQGSEA. V gave up 6 bases and J gave up 6 bases, with 11 bases separating them. The CDR3 region is CSVRGNDGYTF. The CDR3 DNA is TGCAGCGTCCGGGGAAATGATGGCTACACCTTC.

The chain employs TRBV25-1 and TRBJ2-5; D not resolved. With 7 bases removed from V and 5 bases from J, the gap between germline ends came to 8 bases. The CDR3 contains 11 residues. Germline V gives CDR1 MGHDK, CDR2 SYGVNS. CDR3 bases: TGTGCCAGCAACCACATGGAGACCCAGTACTTC. Translated: CASNHMETQYF. The entire variable domain, with the rest obtained from reference TRBV25-1 and TRBJ2-5, is as follows: EADIYQTPRYLVIGTGKKITLECSQTMGHDKMYWYQQDPGMELHLIHYSYGVNSTEKGDLSSESTVSRIRTEHFPLTLESARPSHTSQYLCASNHMETQYFGPGTRLLVL.

V usage is TRBV28 and J usage is TRBJ1-5; TRBD1 matches at 7 bases. V shed 6 bases and J 2 bases; nucleotides not matched to a gene: 10. Germline-derived CDR1 and CDR2 are MDHEN and SYDVKM. The CDR3 has 16 amino acids. Here the CDR3 reads CASSQAGQLGNQPQHF. CDR3 nucleotide sequence: TGTGCCAGCAGCCAGGCGGGACAGCTAGGCAATCAGCCCCAGCATTTT.

This chain links TRBV4-2 with TRBJ2-2, with TRBD1 identical over 10 bases. The germline V gene has CDR1 LGHNA and CDR2 YNFKEQ. The junction had 3 bases not matched to a gene; V was cut back by 5 bases and J by 3 bases. The CDR3 is 15 residues long. CDR3 region: CASSLGQGDTGELFF. The CDR3 nucleotides read TGTGCCAGCAGCTTAGGACAGGGGGACACCGGGGAGCTGTTTTTT.

This chain links TRBV7-2 with TRBJ1-5; 7 positions match TRBD1. V trimming: 4 bases; J trimming: 4 bases; junction bases outside the gene matches: 4. The CDR3 sequence is 14 residues long. CDR1 is SGHTA and CDR2 is FQGNSA in the germline V gene. CDR3 nucleotide sequence: TGTGCCAGCAGCTCTTGGACAGGTAATCAGCCCCAGCATTTT. Protein sequence: CASSSWTGNQPQHF.

This sequence joins TRBV30 and TRBJ1-1; D ambiguous. CDR1 GTSNPN and CDR2 SVGIG come from the germline V gene (reference sequence). V was clipped by 2 bases and J by 1 base, with 11 bases between them. This CDR3 comprises 14 residues. DNA of the CDR3: TGTGCCTGGAGTAAAGGCAGCGGGAACACTGAAGCTTTCTTT. This sequence encodes CAWSKGSGNTEAFF. Based on the CDR3 plus reference TRBV30 and TRBJ1-1, the full variable domain is SQTIHQWPATLVQPVGSPLSLECTVEGTSNPNLYWYRQAAGRGLQLLFYSVGIGQISSEVPQNLSASRPQDRQFILSSKKLLLSDSGFYLCAWSKGSGNTEAFFGQGTRLTVV.

This clone has more than one count but fewer than ten. The chain uses TRBV19 and TRBJ1-2; no firm D call. The ends were cut back, 7 bases at V and 4 bases at J, with 19 bases in the middle. This CDR3 contains 15 residues. The V gene's germline CDR1 is LNHDA and CDR2 SQIVND (reference sequence). The CDR3 protein is CASTNGRRSGYGYTF. CDR3 nucleotide sequence: TGTGCCAGTACCAATGGTCGGCGGTCCGGCTATGGCTACACCTTC.

This clone was seen more than once but under ten times. The chain has TRBV5-1 and TRBJ1-2, with 9 bases lining up with TRBD1. Germline V gene data show CDR1 as SGHRS and CDR2 as YFSETQ. Trimming took 0 bases from V and 7 from J; bases not matched to a gene: 7. The CDR3 is 15 amino acids. The CDR3 region has the DNA TGCGCCAGCAGCTTGGCCGGGACAGGGATGGGTGGCTACACCTTC. This sequence encodes CASSLAGTGMGGYTF.

The chain recombines TRBV5-1 with TRBJ2-3; D unresolved. The CDR3 contains 12 residues. Germline loops: CDR1 SGHRS, CDR2 YFSETQ. V was trimmed by 5 bases and J by 2 bases, leaving 6 bases between them. CDR3 nucleotides: TGCGCCAGCAGACAAACCACAGATACGCAGTATTTT. Translated, it gives CASRQTTDTQYF.

The J gene is TRBJ2-7, the V gene TRBV6-5, with 7 bases aligning to TRBD1. Germline V gene sequence: CDR1 MNHEY, CDR2 SVGAGI. V was clipped by 6 bases and J by 2 bases; unmatched bases: 10. The CDR3 loop spans 15 amino acids. In DNA form, the CDR3 reads TGTGCCAGCAGCCCGACCTCCGGGACAGCCTACGAGCAGTACTTC. Translation gives CASSPTSGTAYEQYF.

The gene calls are TRBV18 and TRBJ2-7, with D maybe TRBD1 (5 bases). This CDR3 is built from 16 residues. Trimming cost V 0 bases and J 3 bases, with 15 bases left between them. Germline values: CDR1 KGHSH, CDR2 LQKENI. CDR3 amino acids: CASSPPGQVRGYEQYF. CDR3 bases: TGTGCCAGCTCACCACCGGGTCAGGTTAGGGGCTACGAGCAGTACTTC.

The chain couples TRBV6-1 to TRBJ2-5; D call uncertain. The J call could be wrong; TRBJ2-7 is a better fit for the DNA end. CDR1 MNHNS and CDR2 SASEGT come from the germline V gene. CDR3 size: 11 residues. The DNA of the CDR3 is TGTGCCAGCAGTGCGGACTACGAGCAGTACTTC. It specifies CASSADYEQYF.

The chain recombines TRBV27 with TRBJ2-3, with 8 bases matching TRBD2. Per the germline V gene, CDR1 is MNHEY and CDR2 is SMNVEV (reference sequence). This CDR3 region has 16 residues. Trimming took 5 bases from V and 3 from J; bases not matched to a gene: 10. This CDR3 is CASSPGPGLGTDTQYF. CDR3 sequence (DNA): TGTGCCAGCAGTCCCGGGCCGGGACTAGGGACAGATACGCAGTATTTT.

This clone came up once. The gene calls are TRBV19 and TRBJ1-1; 9 bases agree with TRBD1. There are 14 residues in the CDR3. Germline trimming cut 4 bases from V and 5 bases from J; bases unmatched to any gene: 5. Germline V lookup: CDR1 LNHDA, CDR2 SQIVND (reference sequence). CDR3 sequence reads: CASSKQGALTEAFF. The CDR3 DNA reads as TGTGCCAGTAGTAAACAGGGGGCATTGACTGAAGCTTTCTTT. Based on the CDR3 plus reference TRBV19 and TRBJ1-1, the full variable domain is DGGITQSPKYLFRKEGQNVTLSCEQNLNHDAMYWYRQDPGQGLRLIYYSQIVNDFQKGDIAEGYSVSREKKESFPLTVTSAQKNPTAFYLCASSKQGALTEAFFGQGTRLTVV.

The CDR3 sequence: CASTERGKIVQPQHF. The CDR3 DNA follows: TGTGCCAGCACCGAACGGGGGAAGATTGTTCAGCCCCAGCATTTT. This chain joins TRBV6-6 and TRBJ1-5; D perhaps matches TRBD1 (5 bases). This CDR3 has 15 residues. The V gene's germline CDR1 is MNHNY and CDR2 SVGAGI (reference sequence). Deletions cut 7 bases from V and 6 bases from J, with 19 bases between.

In DNA, the CDR3 is TGTGCCAGCGATTCTGAGGGCCAGCATTTT. Translating it yields CASDSEGQHF. This chain uses TRBV5-4 with TRBJ1-5; D unclear. Trimming removed 7 bases from V and 12 bases from J, with 11 bases in between. This CDR3 spans 10 amino acids. In germline, CDR1 is SGHNT, CDR2 YYREEE (reference sequence).

J is TRBJ1-1 and V is TRBV5-1; 7 bases fit TRBD1. CDR3 size: 15 residues. Germline V CDR1 and CDR2: SGHRS, YFSETQ. After removal of 4 bases from V and 5 bases from J, the junction contained 11 bases not matched to a gene. Here the CDR3 reads CASSAGQKVWTEAFF. CDR3 nucleotide sequence: TGCGCCAGCAGCGCGGGACAGAAGGTCTGGACTGAAGCTTTCTTT.

The CDR3 region is CASSTSDRGWETQYF. DNA for the CDR3: TGTGCCAGCAGCACGTCAGACAGGGGGTGGGAGACCCAGTACTTC. The chain employs TRBV6-1 and TRBJ2-5; 9 positions match TRBD1. Germline CDR1 reads MNHNS; CDR2 reads SASEGT. This CDR3 has 15 residues. J lost 5 bases, V lost 6 bases, and 10 bases had no gene match.

The chain couples TRBV7-2 to TRBJ2-3; TRBD1 matches at 7 bases. V was clipped by 1 base and J by 4 bases; unmatched bases: 11. The CDR3 is 17 residues long. CDR1 is SGHTA and CDR2 is FQGNSA in the germline V gene. The CDR3 here is CASSLVEGALKADTQYF. CDR3 nucleotides: TGTGCCAGCAGCTTAGTAGAGGGGGCGCTGAAGGCAGATACGCAGTATTTT. Full variable domain (remainder filled in from reference TRBV7-2 and TRBJ2-3): GAGVSQSPSNKVTEKGKDVELRCDPISGHTALYWYRQSLGQGLEFLIYFQGNSAPDKSGLPSDRFSAERTGGSVSTLTIQRTQQEDSAVYLCASSLVEGALKADTQYFGPGTRLTVL.

This clone was observed once. The DNA is left out, because the CDR3 cannot be placed on it with certainty; the CDR3 is given as TCRdb lists it. The CDR3 sequence: CASSSSDRKNEQFF. V and J are TRBV28 and TRBJ2-1; the D call TRBD1 from the table was never checked on the DNA. Germline V gene sequence: CDR1 MDHEN, CDR2 SYDVKM. The CDR3 length equals 14 residues, ends included.

This chain joins TRBV4-1 and TRBJ2-2; the match to TRBD1 covers 12 bases. This CDR3 spans 16 amino acids. V gave up 3 bases and J gave up 7 bases; unmatched junction bases: 6. Germline CDR1 is MGHRA and CDR2 is YSYEKL. The CDR3 DNA sequence: TGCGCCAGCAGCCAGGGGGACAGGGGGCTTAGCGGGGAGCTGTTTTTT. Its protein product is CASSQGDRGLSGELFF.

The chain uses TRBV28 and TRBJ1-1; D might be TRBD1 (5 bases). The V and J ends lost 1 base and 0 bases respectively, with 6 bases between them. CDR1 and CDR2 (germline): MDHEN, SYDVKM. The CDR3 length is 14 residues. CDR3 nucleotides: TGTGCCAGCAGTTTATTGGACATGAACACTGAAGCTTTCTTT. Residues: CASSLLDMNTEAFF.

The chain joins TRBV25-1 to TRBJ1-1; perhaps TRBD1 as D (6 bases). Germline values: CDR1 MGHDK, CDR2 SYGVNS. V gave up 3 bases and J gave up 3 bases, with 14 bases separating them. There are 15 residues in the CDR3. CDR3 DNA sequence: TGTGCCAGCAGTGACTCCCAAGGGGGTTACACTGAAGCTTTCTTT. Translating it yields CASSDSQGGYTEAFF.